This T cell receptor beta chain was found in a study of molecular identifiers for immune sequencing clone quantification. There are a few counts of this clonotype. Antigen: not known. One end of the junction varies from germline; a read error may be responsible. Germline V lookup: CDR1 DFQATT, CDR2 SNEGSKA (reference sequence). This CDR3 comprises 15 residues. Every naive CD8 library was made from between about 17,000 and 1,100,000 sorted cells with 10%, 30% or 50% RNA. It was with previously described methods and listed TCR primers that bulk TCR libraries were made. TCRdb passed the PCR reads through MiXCR, listing each CDR3 protein once. The repertoire holds around 480,000 distinct CDR3 sequences, with around a fifth as singletons. Study-level points and caveats: Barcode collisions between identical TCR molecules could shrink estimates of highly expanded clone sizes. Among 920,000 or so naive cells, as was reported, spiked Jurkat TCR RNA from one cell was detectable.

The chain has TRBV20-1 and TRBJ2-1, with 8 bases lining up with TRBD2. Sequenced: naive CD8+ T cells from blood, with Jurkat cell RNA spiked in. Regarding subset: FACS-sorted CD8+CD4-CCR7+CD45RA+ naive T cells. The receptor was isolated from a human donor in good health. Some libraries in this study had Jurkat cell RNA spiked in. As DNA, the CDR3 is TGCAGTGCTAGAGAAGCGGGAGTCGCGTACAATGAGCAGTCCTTC. Translating gives CSAREAGVAYNEQSF.